Only one count was recorded for the clone carrying this T cell receptor beta chain. These data are taken from a study of monozygotic twins with cystic fibrosis. V was pared by 5 bases and J by 4 bases, with 8 bases of the junction left unmatched. Germline-derived CDR1 and CDR2 are SEHNR and FQNEAQ (reference sequence). The CDR3 sequence is 15 residues long. The method was immunoSEQ multiplex PCR; TCRdb's version includes in-frame clones alone and lacks a portion of them. Here the sample spans about 36,000 clones, around nine tenths being singletons. Sequenced sample: blood. This receptor was taken from a boy under 10 years old with cystic fibrosis. V gene TRBV7-9 combines with J gene TRBJ1-2; 9 positions match TRBD1. The CDR3 reads CASSAGTGRGYGYTF. In DNA form, the CDR3 reads TGTGCCAGCAGCGCCGGGACAGGGCGCGGCTATGGCTACACCTTC.